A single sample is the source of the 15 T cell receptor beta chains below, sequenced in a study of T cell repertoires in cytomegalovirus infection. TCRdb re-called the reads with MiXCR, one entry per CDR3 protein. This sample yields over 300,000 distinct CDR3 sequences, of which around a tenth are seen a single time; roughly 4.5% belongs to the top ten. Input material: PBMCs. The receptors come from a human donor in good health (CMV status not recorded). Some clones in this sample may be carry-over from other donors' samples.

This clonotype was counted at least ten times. CDR3 nucleotides: TGTGCCAGCAGGGTTATGGACAGGGGACTGACTAATCAGCCCCAGCATTTT. It codes for CASRVMDRGLTNQPQHF. The chain carries TRBV7-2 and TRBJ1-5; 9 bases align to TRBD1. Trimming removed 6 bases from V and 4 bases from J; junction bases left unmatched: 13. The CDR3 has 17 amino acids. In germline, CDR1 is SGHTA, CDR2 FQGNSA. Drawing the rest from reference TRBV7-2 and TRBJ1-5, the complete variable domain is GAGVSQSPSNKVTEKGKDVELRCDPISGHTALYWYRQSLGQGLEFLIYFQGNSAPDKSGLPSDRFSAERTGGSVSTLTIQRTQQEDSAVYLCASRVMDRGLTNQPQHFGDGTRLSIL.

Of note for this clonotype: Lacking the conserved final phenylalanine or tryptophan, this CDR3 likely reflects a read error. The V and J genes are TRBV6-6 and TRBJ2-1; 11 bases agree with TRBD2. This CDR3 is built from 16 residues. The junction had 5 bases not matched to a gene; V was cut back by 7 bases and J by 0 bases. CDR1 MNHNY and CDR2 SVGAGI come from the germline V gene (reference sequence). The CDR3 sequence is CASKLAGGASYNEQFY. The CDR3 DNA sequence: TGTGCCAGCAAGCTAGCGGGAGGCGCCTCCTACAATGAGCAGTTCTAC.

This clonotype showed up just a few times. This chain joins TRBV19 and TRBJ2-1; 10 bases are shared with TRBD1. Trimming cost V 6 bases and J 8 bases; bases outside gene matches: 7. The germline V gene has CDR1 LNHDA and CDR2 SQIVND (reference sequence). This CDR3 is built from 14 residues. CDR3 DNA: TGTGCCAGTAGCCACCGGGACAGGGGCCATGAGCAGTTCTTC. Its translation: CASSHRDRGHEQFF.

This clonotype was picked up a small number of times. The CDR3 coding sequence is TGCGCCAGCAGCTTGGAGCGGACAGGGATGGATACGCAGTATTTT. It yields the protein CASSLERTGMDTQYF. This chain joins TRBV5-1 and TRBJ2-3, with 8 nucleotides matching TRBD1. Germline V gene sequence: CDR1 SGHRS, CDR2 YFSETQ. CDR3 length equals 15 residues. Trimming removed 0 bases from V and 6 bases from J; junction bases left unmatched: 6.

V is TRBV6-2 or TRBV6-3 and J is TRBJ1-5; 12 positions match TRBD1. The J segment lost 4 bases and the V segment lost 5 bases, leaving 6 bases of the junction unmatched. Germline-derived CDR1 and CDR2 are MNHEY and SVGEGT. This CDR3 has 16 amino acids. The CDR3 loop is CASSRPGQGANQPQHF. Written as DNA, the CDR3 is TGTGCCAGCAGTAGACCGGGACAGGGGGCGAATCAGCCCCAGCATTTT.

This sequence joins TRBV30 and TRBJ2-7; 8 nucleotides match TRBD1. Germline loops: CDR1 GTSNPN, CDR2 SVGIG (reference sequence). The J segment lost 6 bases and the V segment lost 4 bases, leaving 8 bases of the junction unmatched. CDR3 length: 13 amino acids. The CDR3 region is CAWIRDRPGEQYF. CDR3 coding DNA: TGTGCCTGGATACGGGACAGGCCGGGCGAGCAGTACTTC.

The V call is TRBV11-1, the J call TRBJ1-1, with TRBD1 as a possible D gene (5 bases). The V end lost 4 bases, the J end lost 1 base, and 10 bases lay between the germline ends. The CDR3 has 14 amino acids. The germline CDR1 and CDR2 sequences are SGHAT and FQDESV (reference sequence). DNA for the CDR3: TGTGCCAGCAGCTCACAGGCTTCGAACACTGAAGCTTTCTTT. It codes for CASSSQASNTEAFF.

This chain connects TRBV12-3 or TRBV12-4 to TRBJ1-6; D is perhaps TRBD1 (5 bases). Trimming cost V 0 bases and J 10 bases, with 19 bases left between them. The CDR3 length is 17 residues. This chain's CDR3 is CASSLAVGGGGGSPLHF. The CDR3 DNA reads TGTGCCAGCAGTTTAGCCGTCGGGGGGGGGGGTGGGTCACCCCTCCACTTT.

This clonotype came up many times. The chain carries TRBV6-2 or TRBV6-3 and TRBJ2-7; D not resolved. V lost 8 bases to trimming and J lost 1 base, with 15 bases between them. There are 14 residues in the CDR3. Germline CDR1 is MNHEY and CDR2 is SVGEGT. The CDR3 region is CASLQTPGSYEQYF. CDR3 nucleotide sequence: TGTGCCAGCCTCCAAACCCCTGGGTCCTACGAGCAGTACTTC.

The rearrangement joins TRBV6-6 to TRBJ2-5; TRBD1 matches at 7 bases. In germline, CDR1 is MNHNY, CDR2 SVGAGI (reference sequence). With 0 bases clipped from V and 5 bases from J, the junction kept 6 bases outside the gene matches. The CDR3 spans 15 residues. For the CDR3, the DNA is TGTGCCAGCAGTTACTCTTCTGACAGGGTTGAGACCCAGTACTTC. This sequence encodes CASSYSSDRVETQYF.

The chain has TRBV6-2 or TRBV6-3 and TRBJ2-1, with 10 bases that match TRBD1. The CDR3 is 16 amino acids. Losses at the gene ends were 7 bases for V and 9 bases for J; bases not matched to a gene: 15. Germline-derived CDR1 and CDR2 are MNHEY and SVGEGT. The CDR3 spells CASILGGTGASGEQFF. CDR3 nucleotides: TGTGCCAGCATCTTGGGGGGGACAGGGGCATCGGGTGAGCAGTTCTTC.

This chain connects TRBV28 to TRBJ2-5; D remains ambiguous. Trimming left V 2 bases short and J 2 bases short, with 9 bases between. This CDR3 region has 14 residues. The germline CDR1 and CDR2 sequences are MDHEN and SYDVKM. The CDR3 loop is CASSLRVWQETQYF. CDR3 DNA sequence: TGTGCCAGCAGTTTAAGGGTCTGGCAAGAGACCCAGTACTTC.

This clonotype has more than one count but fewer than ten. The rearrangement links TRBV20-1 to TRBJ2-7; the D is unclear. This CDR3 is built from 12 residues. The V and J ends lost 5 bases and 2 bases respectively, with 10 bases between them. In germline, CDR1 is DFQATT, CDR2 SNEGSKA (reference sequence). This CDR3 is CSAPTGPYEQYF. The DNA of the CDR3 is TGCAGTGCTCCGACTGGTCCCTACGAGCAGTACTTC.

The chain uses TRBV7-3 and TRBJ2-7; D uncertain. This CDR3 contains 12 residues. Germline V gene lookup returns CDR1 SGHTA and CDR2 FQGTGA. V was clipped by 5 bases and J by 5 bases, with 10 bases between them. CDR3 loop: CASSPPSNEQYF. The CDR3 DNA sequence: TGTGCCAGCAGCCCCCCTTCCAACGAGCAGTACTTC.

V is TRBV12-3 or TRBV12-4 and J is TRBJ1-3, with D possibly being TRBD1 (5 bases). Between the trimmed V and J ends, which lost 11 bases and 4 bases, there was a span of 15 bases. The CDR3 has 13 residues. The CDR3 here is CAGRMRGGNTIYF. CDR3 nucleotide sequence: TGTGCCGGCCGTATGAGGGGCGGAAACACCATATATTTT.